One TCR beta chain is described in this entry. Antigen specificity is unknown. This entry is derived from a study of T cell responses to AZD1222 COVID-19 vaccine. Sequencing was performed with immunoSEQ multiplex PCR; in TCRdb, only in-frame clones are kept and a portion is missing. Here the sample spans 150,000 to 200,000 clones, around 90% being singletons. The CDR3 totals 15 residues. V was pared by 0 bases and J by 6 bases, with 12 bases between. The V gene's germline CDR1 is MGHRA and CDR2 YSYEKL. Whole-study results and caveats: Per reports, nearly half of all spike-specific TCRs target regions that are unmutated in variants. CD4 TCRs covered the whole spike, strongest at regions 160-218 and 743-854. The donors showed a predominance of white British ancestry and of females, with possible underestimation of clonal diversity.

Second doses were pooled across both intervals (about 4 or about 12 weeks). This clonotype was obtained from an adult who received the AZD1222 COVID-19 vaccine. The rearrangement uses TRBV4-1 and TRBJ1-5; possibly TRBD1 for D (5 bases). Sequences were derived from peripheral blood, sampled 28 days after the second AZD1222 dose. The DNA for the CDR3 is TGCGCCAGCAGCCAAGATAGCGGGGGGGGTCAGCCCCAGCATTTT. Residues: CASSQDSGGGQPQHF.